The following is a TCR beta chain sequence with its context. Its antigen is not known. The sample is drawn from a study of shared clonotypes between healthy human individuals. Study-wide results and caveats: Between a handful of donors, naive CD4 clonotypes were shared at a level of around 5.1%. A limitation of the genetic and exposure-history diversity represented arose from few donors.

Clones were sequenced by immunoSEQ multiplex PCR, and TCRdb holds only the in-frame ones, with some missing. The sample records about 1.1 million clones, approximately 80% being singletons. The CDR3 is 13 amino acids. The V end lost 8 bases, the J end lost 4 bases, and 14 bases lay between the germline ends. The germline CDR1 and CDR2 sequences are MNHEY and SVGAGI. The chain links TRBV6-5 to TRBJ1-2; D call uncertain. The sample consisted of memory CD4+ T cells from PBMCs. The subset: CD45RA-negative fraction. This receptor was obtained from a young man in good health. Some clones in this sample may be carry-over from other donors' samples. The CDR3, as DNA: TGTGCCAGCTCTCGGGTCGGGTCCTATGGCTACACCTTC. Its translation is CASSRVGSYGYTF.